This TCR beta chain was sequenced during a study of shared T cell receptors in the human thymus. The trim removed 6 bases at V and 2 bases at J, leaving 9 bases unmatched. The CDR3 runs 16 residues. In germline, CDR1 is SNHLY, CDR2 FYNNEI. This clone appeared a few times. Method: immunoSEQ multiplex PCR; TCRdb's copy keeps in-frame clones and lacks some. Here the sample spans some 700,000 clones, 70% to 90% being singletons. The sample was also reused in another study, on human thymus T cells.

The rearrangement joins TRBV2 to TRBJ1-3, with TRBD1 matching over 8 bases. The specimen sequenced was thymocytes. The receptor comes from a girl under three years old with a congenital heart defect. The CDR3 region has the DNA TGTGCCAGCAGAAGCCCGGACAGGGTCACTGGAAACACCATATATTTT. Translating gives CASRSPDRVTGNTIYF.